This TCR beta chain came from a study of T cell clonality in common variable immunodeficiency. General study points: Fewer deletions and N-nucleotide insertions were reportedly seen in common variable immunodeficiency TCR beta sequences. CVID subjects had higher TCRbeta clonality than healthy controls, most marked in about a third.

Most patients and controls had Caucasian heritage. CVID subjects had received replacement immunoglobulin for at least one year. In its sample, this clone was seen a few times. Antigen: not known. The observed sequence ends 3 residues before the CDR3 terminus, with the missing tail filled in from the germline J gene. Repertoires were generated with immunoSEQ multiplex PCR, while TCRdb's copy carries only in-frame clones and drops some. This repertoire holds some 11,000 clones, and none appear only once. This CDR3 comprises 15 residues. Germline CDR1 is GTSNPN and CDR2 is SVGIG (reference sequence). The trim removed 0 bases at V and 9 bases at J, leaving 6 bases unmatched.

The source of this sequence is a human donor with common variable immunodeficiency. V is TRBV30 and J is TRBJ1-6; 9 nucleotides line up with TRBD1. Sequencing was done on a sample of peripheral blood mononuclear cells. The CDR3 bases that were read are TGTGCCTGGAGTGTACCGGGACAGGGAGGTTCACCC. The encoded protein is CAWSVPGQGGSP. The complete CDR3 reads CAWSVPGQGGSPLHF.